This T cell receptor beta chain was documented in a study of CD8+CD57+ T cells in acquired aplastic anemia. This clonotype turned up a few times. Its antigen is not known. The sequenced patients had an expansion of CD8+CD57+ cells seen by flow cytometry. Everyone among the patients had severe acquired aplastic anemia. Genomic DNA served as template for TCR beta VDJ and CDR3 profiling. TCRdb re-called the reads through MiXCR, storing one row per CDR3 protein. The sample has 400,000 to 600,000 distinct CDR3 sequences; about a third are singletons. The study, taken as a whole, reports: Patients had around 30 CD8+ CDR3 sequences in common with controls (the shared set). In CD8+ cells, Simpson's diversity showed no significant difference between patients and controls.

Between the trimmed V and J ends, which lost 6 bases and 3 bases, there was a span of 11 bases. CDR1 and CDR2 from the germline V gene are MNHNS and SASEGT. This CDR3 comprises 13 residues. The rearrangement uses TRBV6-1 and TRBJ1-2, with TRBD1 as a possible D gene (6 bases). The sequenced material came from sorted CD4+, CD8+, or CD8+CD57+ T cells (not recorded which) from PBMCs. The receptor was derived from a human donor with aplastic anemia. The chain's CDR3 is CASRQGIHYGYTF. The CDR3 DNA reads TGTGCCAGCAGACAGGGAATCCACTATGGCTACACCTTC.